This T cell receptor (beta chain) was documented in a study of molecular identifiers for immune sequencing clone quantification. This clonotype came up once. An end of the junction does not agree with germline; a read error may underlie this. TCRdb analysed the PCR reads with MiXCR anew, one entry per CDR3 protein. The sample holds tens of thousands of distinct CDR3 sequences, under 20% seen once. The CDR3 is made up of 14 amino acids. Material: naive CD8+ T cells from blood, with Jurkat cell RNA spiked in. Subset: FACS-sorted CD8+CD4-CCR7+CD45RA+ naive T cells. This chain connects TRBV12-3 or TRBV12-4 to TRBJ2-5; tentatively, D is TRBD2 (5 bases). The TCR comes from a human donor in good health. Some libraries in this study had Jurkat cell RNA spiked in. The CDR3 is CVSGTLEEEETQYF. The CDR3 coding sequence is TGTGTCAGCGGTACACTCGAGGAGGAAGAGACCCAGTACTTC.